This TCR beta chain derives from a study of CD8 T cells in ankylosing spondylitis. This clonotype was detected ten times or more. The antigen is undetermined. Study-wide results and caveats: Seemingly distinctive of ankylosing spondylitis blood was a TCR beta motif formed by eight highly homologous variants.

V was clipped by 5 bases and J by 7 bases; unmatched bases: 8. This CDR3 comprises 14 residues. Making use of molecular barcodes, quantitative 5'-RACE generated TCR beta libraries. TCRdb analysed the 5' RACE reads with MiXCR anew, one entry per CDR3 protein. The sample has 180,000 or so distinct CDR3 sequences, 11% seen once. Material: blood, either unsorted or a sorted T cell fraction (not recorded which). The chain has TRBV12-3 or TRBV12-4 and TRBJ1-5; the match to TRBD1 covers 7 bases. This sequence was found in a male donor with ankylosing spondylitis or in good health (not recorded which). The CDR3 DNA follows: TGTGCCAGCAGTCCGACAGGGAAGGGCCAGCCCCAGCATTTT. The encoded protein is CASSPTGKGQPQHF.